Below are 4 T cell receptor beta chains sequenced from a single sample in a study of shared clonotypes between healthy human individuals. Only in-frame clones appear in the TCRdb table, and some are missing; sequencing was by immunoSEQ multiplex PCR. The repertoire consists of fewer than 350,000 clones, with roughly 84% occurring once and the leading ten covering roughly 17%. Material for sequencing was memory CD8+ T cells sorted from blood. Regarding subset: CD45RO+ cells pooled with CCR7-negative TemRA cells. Receptors were obtained from a man aged 18-30 years in good health.

The CDR3 bases are TGTGCCAGCAGTGATGGGAGCACCTCTGGAAACACCATATATTTT. Protein product: CASSDGSTSGNTIYF. The V call is TRBV6-1, the J call TRBJ1-3; D is uncertain. Trimming stripped 3 bases from V and 0 bases from J, with 9 bases between. Germline CDR1 MNHNS, CDR2 SASEGT. The CDR3 extends over 15 amino acids.

This clone was seen a single time. The gene calls are TRBV4-1 and TRBJ2-3; D perhaps matches TRBD1 (5 bases). The V gene's germline CDR1 is MGHRA and CDR2 YSYEKL. V was cut by 7 bases and J by 4 bases, with 21 bases left in between. This CDR3 has 16 residues. Here the CDR3 DNA reads TGCGCCAGCAACCTCGTGGGGCCCGCGCGCGCAGATACGCAGTATTTT. It codes for CASNLVGPARADTQYF.

The chain employs TRBV6-1 and TRBJ2-5, with 9 bases matching TRBD2. CDR3 length equals 15 residues. Germline-derived CDR1 and CDR2 are MNHNS and SASEGT. V was clipped by 8 bases and J by 4 bases; unmatched bases: 11. This chain's CDR3 is CASPGCGGAGETQYF. Here the CDR3 DNA reads TGTGCCAGCCCAGGTTGCGGGGGGGCCGGAGAGACCCAGTACTTC.

The genes are TRBV10-3 and TRBJ2-5; 11 bases are a match to TRBD2. This CDR3 spans 19 amino acids. J gave up 0 bases and V 0 bases, and 9 bases lay outside the gene matches. CDR1 is ENHRY, CDR2 SYGVKD, per germline. CDR3 nucleotide sequence: TGTGCCATCAGTGAGTCTGGACTAGCGGGCGGAACGTACCAAGAGACCCAGTACTTC. Translated, it gives CAISESGLAGGTYQETQYF.